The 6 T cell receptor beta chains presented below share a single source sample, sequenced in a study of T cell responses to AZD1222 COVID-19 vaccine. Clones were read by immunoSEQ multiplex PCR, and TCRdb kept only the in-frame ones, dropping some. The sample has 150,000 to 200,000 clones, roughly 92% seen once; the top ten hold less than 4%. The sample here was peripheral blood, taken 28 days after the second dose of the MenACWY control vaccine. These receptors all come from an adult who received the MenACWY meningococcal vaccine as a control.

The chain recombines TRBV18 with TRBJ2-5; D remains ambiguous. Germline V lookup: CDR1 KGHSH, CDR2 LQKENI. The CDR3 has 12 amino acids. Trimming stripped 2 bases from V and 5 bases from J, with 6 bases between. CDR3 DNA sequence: TGTGCCAGCTCACCAGGGATGGAGACCCAGTACTTC. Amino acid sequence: CASSPGMETQYF.

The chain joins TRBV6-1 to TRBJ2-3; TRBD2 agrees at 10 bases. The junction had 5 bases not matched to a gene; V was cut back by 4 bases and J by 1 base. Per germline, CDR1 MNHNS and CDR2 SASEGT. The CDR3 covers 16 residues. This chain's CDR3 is CASSVASGSRTDTQYF. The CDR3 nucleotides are TGTGCCAGCAGTGTTGCTAGCGGGAGCCGCACAGATACGCAGTATTTT.

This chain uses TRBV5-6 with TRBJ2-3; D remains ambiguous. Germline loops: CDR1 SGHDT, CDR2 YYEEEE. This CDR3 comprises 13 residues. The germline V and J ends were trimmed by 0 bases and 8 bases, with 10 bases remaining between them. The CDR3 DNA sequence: TGTGCCAGCAGCTTGGTAGGTTGGACTACGCAGTATTTT. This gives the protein CASSLVGWTTQYF.

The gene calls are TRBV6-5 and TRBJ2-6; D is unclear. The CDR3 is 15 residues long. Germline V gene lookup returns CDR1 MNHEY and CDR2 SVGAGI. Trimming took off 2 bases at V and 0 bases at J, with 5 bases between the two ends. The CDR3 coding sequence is TGTGCCAGCAGTTACGTCGCCTCTGGGGCCAACGTCCTGACTTTC. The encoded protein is CASSYVASGANVLTF.

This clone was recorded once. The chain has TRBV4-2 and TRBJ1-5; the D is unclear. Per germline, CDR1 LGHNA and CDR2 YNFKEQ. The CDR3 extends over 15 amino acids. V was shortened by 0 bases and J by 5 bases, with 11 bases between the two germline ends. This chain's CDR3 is CASSQDPGIDQPQHF. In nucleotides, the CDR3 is TGTGCCAGCAGCCAAGACCCGGGGATCGATCAGCCCCAGCATTTT.

The CDR3 sequence: CATSTREEDQPQHF. The CDR3 nucleotides read TGTGCCACCAGCACCAGAGAGGAGGATCAGCCCCAGCATTTT. This chain joins TRBV15 and TRBJ1-5; D is unresolved. The germline V and J ends were trimmed by 4 bases and 5 bases, with 12 bases remaining between them. The CDR3 has 14 residues. Germline V gives CDR1 LNHNV, CDR2 YYDKDF (reference sequence). Complete variable domain (other parts from reference TRBV15 and TRBJ1-5): DAMVIQNPRYQVTQFGKPVTLSCSQTLNHNVMYWYQQKSSQAPKLLFHYYDKDFNNEADTPDNFQSRRPNTSFCFLDIRSPGLGDTAMYLCATSTREEDQPQHFGDGTRLSIL.